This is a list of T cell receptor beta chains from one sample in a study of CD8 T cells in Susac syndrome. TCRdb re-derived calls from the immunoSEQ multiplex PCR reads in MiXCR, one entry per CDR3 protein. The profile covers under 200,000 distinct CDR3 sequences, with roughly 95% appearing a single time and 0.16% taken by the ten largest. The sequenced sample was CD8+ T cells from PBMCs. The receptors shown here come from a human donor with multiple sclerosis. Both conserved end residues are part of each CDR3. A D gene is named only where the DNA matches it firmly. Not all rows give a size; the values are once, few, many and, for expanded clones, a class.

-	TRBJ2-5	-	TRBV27	CASSRSVTRPLQETQYF	TGTGCCAGCAGTCGATCCGTGACAAGGCCTCTCCAAGAGACCCAGTACTTC
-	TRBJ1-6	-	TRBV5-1	CASSLGYAQDSPLHF	TGCGCCAGCAGCTTGGGTTATGCTCAAGATTCACCCCTCCACTTT
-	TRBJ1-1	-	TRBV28	CASSLGLTNTEAFF	TGTGCCAGCAGTTTGGGACTGACGAACACTGAAGCTTTCTTT
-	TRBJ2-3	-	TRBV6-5	CASTERSPSTDTQYF	TGTGCCAGCACCGAGAGGAGCCCGAGCACAGATACGCAGTATTTT
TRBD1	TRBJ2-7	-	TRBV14	CASYPTGGGYEQYF	TGTGCCAGCTACCCAACAGGGGGCGGATACGAGCAGTACTTC
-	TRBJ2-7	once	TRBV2	CASSEDYEQYF	TGTGCCAGCAGCGAAGACTACGAGCAGTACTTC
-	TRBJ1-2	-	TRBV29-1	CSVGYGYTF	TGCAGCGTTGGCTATGGCTACACCTTC
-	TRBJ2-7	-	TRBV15	CATSRGRGIQDEQYF	TGTGCCACCAGCAGAGGCCGGGGGATACAGGACGAGCAGTACTTC
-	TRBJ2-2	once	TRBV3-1	CASSALGTGELFF	TGTGCCAGCAGCGCCCTGGGCACCGGGGAGCTGTTTTTT
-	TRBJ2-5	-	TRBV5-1	CASRKEETQYF	TGCGCCAGCAGGAAAGAAGAGACCCAGTACTTC
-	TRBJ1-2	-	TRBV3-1	CASSQDWQANYGYTF	TGTGCCAGCAGCCAAGATTGGCAGGCGAACTATGGCTACACCTTC
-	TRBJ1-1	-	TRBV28	CASSLGVGGLNTEAFF	TGTGCCAGCAGTTTAGGTGTGGGGGGGTTGAACACTGAAGCTTTCTTT
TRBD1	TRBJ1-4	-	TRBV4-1	CASSHTPGQGNEKLFF	TGCGCCAGCAGCCACACCCCGGGACAGGGTAATGAAAAACTGTTTTTT
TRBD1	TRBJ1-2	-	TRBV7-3	CASSPRTGYGYTF	TGTGCCAGCAGCCCTCGGACAGGCTATGGCTACACCTTC
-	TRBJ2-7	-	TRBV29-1	CSVAGSSYEQYF	TGCAGCGTTGCGGGGAGCTCCTACGAGCAGTACTTC
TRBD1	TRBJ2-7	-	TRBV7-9	CASSHKGQGAYEQYF	TGTGCCAGCAGCCACAAAGGACAGGGGGCCTACGAGCAGTACTTC
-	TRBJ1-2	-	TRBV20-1	CSAPIRAYGYTF	TGCAGTGCGCCTATCCGAGCCTATGGCTACACCTTC
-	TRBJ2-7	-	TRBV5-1	CASSQRLGKSYEQYF	TGCGCCAGCAGTCAAAGACTGGGGAAGTCCTACGAGCAGTACTTC
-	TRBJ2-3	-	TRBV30	CAWHEVAPDTQYF	TGTGCCTGGCACGAGGTAGCCCCAGATACGCAGTATTTT
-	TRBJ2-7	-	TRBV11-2	CASSLLGVEQYF	TGTGCCAGCAGCTTACTGGGGGTCGAGCAGTACTTC
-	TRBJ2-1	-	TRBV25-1	CASSPGTNNEQFF	TGTGCCAGCAGTCCAGGGACCAACAATGAGCAGTTCTTC
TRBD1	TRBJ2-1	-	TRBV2	CASRTGVHARNEQFF	TGTGCCAGCAGGACAGGGGTCCATGCTAGGAATGAGCAGTTCTTC
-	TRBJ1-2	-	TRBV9	CASSGGPGGYTF	TGTGCCAGCAGCGGAGGACCGGGCGGCTACACCTTC
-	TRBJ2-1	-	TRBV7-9	CASSRGSFEQFF	TGTGCCAGCAGCCGAGGAAGCTTTGAGCAGTTCTTC
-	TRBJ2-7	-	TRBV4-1	CASSQARTASYEQYF	TGCGCCAGCAGCCAAGCTCGGACGGCCTCCTACGAGCAGTACTTC
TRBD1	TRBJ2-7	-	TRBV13	CASSSGQESSYEQYF	TGTGCCAGCAGCTCGGGACAGGAGAGCTCCTACGAGCAGTACTTC
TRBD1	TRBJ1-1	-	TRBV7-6	CASSVRDRYTEAFF	TGTGCCAGCAGCGTACGGGACAGGTACACTGAAGCTTTCTTT
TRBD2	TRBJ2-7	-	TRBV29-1	CSVVAREAGYEQYF	TGCAGCGTTGTGGCGCGGGAGGCTGGGTACGAGCAGTACTTC
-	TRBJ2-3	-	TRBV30	CAWGRGIGPDTQYF	TGTGCCTGGGGCAGGGGAATTGGGCCAGATACGCAGTATTTT
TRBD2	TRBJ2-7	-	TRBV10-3	CAISESSGDYEQYF	TGTGCCATCAGTGAATCTAGCGGCGACTACGAGCAGTACTTC
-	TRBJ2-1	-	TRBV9	CASSVGGGSGRGNEQFF	TGTGCCAGCAGCGTAGGTGGCGGGTCCGGCCGGGGGAATGAGCAGTTCTTC
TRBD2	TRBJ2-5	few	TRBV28	CASSHPGGETQYF	TGTGCCAGCAGTCACCCGGGGGGAGAGACCCAGTACTTC
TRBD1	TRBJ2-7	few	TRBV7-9	CASSLDRGYEQYF	TGTGCCAGCAGCTTAGACAGGGGGTACGAGCAGTACTTC
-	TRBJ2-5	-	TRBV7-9	CASSLYGTDQETQYF	TGTGCCAGCAGCTTATATGGGACGGATCAAGAGACCCAGTACTTC
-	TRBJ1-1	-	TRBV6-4	CASSVVFDTEAFF	TGTGCCAGCAGTGTCGTTTTTGACACTGAAGCTTTCTTT
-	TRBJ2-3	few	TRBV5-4	CASSSSEYTDTQYF	TGTGCCAGCAGTTCTAGTGAGTACACAGATACGCAGTATTTT
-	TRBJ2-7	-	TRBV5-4	CASSFGGFSYEQYF	TGTGCCAGCAGCTTCGGCGGGTTCTCCTACGAGCAGTACTTC
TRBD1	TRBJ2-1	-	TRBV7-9	CASSSKGQTSYNEQFF	TGTGCCAGCAGCTCAAAGGGACAGACCTCCTACAATGAGCAGTTCTTC
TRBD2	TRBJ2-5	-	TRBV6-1	CASTAPGDLAGGSETQYF	TGTGCCAGCACGGCCCCCGGGGATCTAGCGGGGGGCTCAGAGACCCAGTACTTC
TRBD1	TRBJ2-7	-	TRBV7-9	CASSLGTGGYYEQYF	TGTGCCAGCAGCTTAGGGACAGGGGGATACTACGAGCAGTACTTC